This T cell receptor beta chain is from a study of OX40 agonist ivuxolimab in advanced cancers. Only in-frame clones appear in the TCRdb table, and some are missing; sequencing was by immunoSEQ multiplex PCR. The sample lists about 18,000 clones; about 80% were seen once. Trimming shortened V by 8 bases and J by 4 bases, and 18 bases separated the two germline ends. CDR1 and CDR2 (germline): MDHEN, SYDVKM. The CDR3 length is 14 residues. The clonotype was recovered from an adult with an advanced solid tumor such as melanoma, head and neck, liver or kidney cancer. V gene TRBV28 combines with J gene TRBJ2-7; either TRBD1 or TRBD2 may supply D (7 bases each). Here the sequenced sample was CD4+ or CD8+ T cells sorted from blood, taken in a trial of the OX40 agonist ivuxolimab. The CDR3 here is CASENRQGGYEQYF. As DNA, the CDR3 is TGTGCCAGCGAGAACCGACAGGGAGGGTACGAGCAGTACTTC.